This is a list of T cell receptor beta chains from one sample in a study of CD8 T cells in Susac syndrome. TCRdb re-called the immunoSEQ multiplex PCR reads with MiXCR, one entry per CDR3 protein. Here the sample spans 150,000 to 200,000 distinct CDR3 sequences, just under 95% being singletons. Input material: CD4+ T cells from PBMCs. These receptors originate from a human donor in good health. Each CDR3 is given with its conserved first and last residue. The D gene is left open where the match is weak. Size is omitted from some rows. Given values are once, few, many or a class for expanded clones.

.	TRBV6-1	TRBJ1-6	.	CASSGPGANSPLHF	TGTGCCAGCAGTGGCCCGGGGGCTAATTCACCCCTCCACTTT
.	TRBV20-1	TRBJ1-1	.	CSARIYTEAFF	TGCAGTGCTAGGATTTACACTGAAGCTTTCTTT
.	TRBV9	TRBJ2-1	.	CASSVVGSEAEQFF	TGTGCCAGCAGCGTAGTTGGTTCGGAGGCTGAGCAGTTCTTC
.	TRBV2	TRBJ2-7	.	CATTGALSYEQYF	TGTGCCACCACCGGGGCCCTTTCCTACGAGCAGTACTTC
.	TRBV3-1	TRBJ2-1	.	CASSVSSVGNEQFF	TGTGCCAGCAGCGTAAGCTCGGTTGGGAATGAGCAGTTCTTC
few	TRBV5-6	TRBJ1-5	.	CASSLGGSWGNQPQHF	TGTGCCAGCAGCTTGGGAGGTTCGTGGGGCAATCAGCCCCAGCATTTT
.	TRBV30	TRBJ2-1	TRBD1	CAWANQGAAYNEQFF	TGTGCCTGGGCTAATCAGGGGGCGGCCTACAATGAGCAGTTCTTC
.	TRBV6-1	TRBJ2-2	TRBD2	CASGPTSGGGIRELFF	TGTGCCAGCGGGCCGACTAGCGGGGGGGGAATTAGGGAGCTGTTTTTT
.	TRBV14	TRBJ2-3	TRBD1	CASSPLRGQGSTDTQYF	TGTGCCAGCAGCCCCCTTCGAGGACAGGGGAGCACAGATACGCAGTATTTT
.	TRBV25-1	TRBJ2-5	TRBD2	CASSEIRTSGGQETQYF	TGTGCCAGCAGTGAAATCCGCACTAGCGGGGGACAAGAGACCCAGTACTTC
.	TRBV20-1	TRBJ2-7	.	CSAGTGPHEQYF	TGCAGTGCGGGAACTGGCCCACACGAGCAGTACTTC
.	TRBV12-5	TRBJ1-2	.	CASGLVRSGYTF	TGTGCTAGTGGTTTGGTACGAAGTGGCTACACCTTC
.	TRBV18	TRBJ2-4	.	CASSPPSRAKNIQYF	TGTGCCAGCTCACCCCCCAGCCGAGCCAAAAACATTCAGTACTTC
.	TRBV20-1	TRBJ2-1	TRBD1	CSAHLGQGYRKSYNEQFF	TGCAGTGCGCATTTAGGACAGGGGTACCGTAAGTCCTACAATGAGCAGTTCTTC
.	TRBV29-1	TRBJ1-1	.	CSVIGVNTEAFF	TGCAGCGTGATTGGGGTGAACACTGAAGCTTTCTTT
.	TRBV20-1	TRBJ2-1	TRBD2	CSARLAGLLDEQFF	TGCAGTGCTAGACTAGCGGGTCTCTTAGATGAGCAGTTCTTC
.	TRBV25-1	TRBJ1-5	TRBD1	CASKGQAGEPQHF	TGTGCCAGCAAAGGACAGGCTGGGGAACCCCAGCATTTT
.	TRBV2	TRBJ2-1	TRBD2	CASRGDLRPNEQFF	TGTGCCAGCCGGGGGGACCTCCGCCCGAATGAGCAGTTCTTC
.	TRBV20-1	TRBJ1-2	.	CSAPIGGRDGYTF	TGCAGTGCCCCCATAGGGGGTAGAGATGGCTACACCTTC
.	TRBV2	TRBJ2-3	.	CASRERGRTQYF	TGTGCCAGCAGGGAACGGGGGCGTACGCAGTATTTT